This T cell receptor beta chain comes out of a study of shared clonotypes between healthy human individuals (dated by TCRdb to the early 2020s). Background for the entire study: The cohort comprised a couple of women and a few men aged 18 to 49 years. Blood TCR repertoires of roughly five healthy adults were deeply sequenced to estimate repertoire size and the extent of clonotype sharing between individuals. Different laboratories and diverse techniques were used to prepare libraries and sequence TCR repertoires, to increase sequencing depth and limit assay-specific biases. Between about 0.85 and 9.5 billion PBMCs per donor were obtained by leukapheresis.

Its CDR3 holds 15 amino acids, cysteine through phenylalanine. Only the CDR3 portion is preserved as DNA: 45 bases, with reading frame beginning at the first base. V is cut by 5 bases and J by 9 bases, and the space between the germline ends is 19 bases. CDR1 and CDR2, looked up from the germline V gene, are MDHEN and SYDVKM. TCR CDR3 regions were amplified from genomic DNA by multiplex PCR using the deep immunoSEQ assay. Extracted genomic DNA from each cell subset was spread evenly across all wells of several immunoSEQ 96-well plates, with each plate serving as a replicate. For unsorted PBMC, roughly 330 ng genomic DNA, equal to 30,000 or so T cell genomes, was loaded into each replicate PCR. Ten immunoSEQ deep assay plates were used to sequence the unsorted PBMC genomic DNA. The purified libraries were quantified using a Qubit 3.0 fluorometer, sized with a Bioanalyzer 2100, and then quantified again using the KAPA Library Quantification kit. Every immunoSEQ 96-well plate was sequenced on a separate single-read 150-cycle Illumina NextSeq 550 flow cell. Per the authors' processing: Because only junctional sequences without quality scores were contained in the immunoSEQ output, filtering matching that applied to full-length reads could not be performed. To assign V/J genes and CDR3, sequences were annotated using PyIR, a Python wrapper for IgBLAST v1.9, with IMGT germline references. Reads were filtered out if the reads had weak V/J assignments (E-value above 1e-6), no CDR3, stop codons, out-of-frame junctions, or ambiguous translated residues. V3J clonotypes were defined by identical inferred V gene, J gene, and CDR3 amino acid sequence. The percentage overlap between two repertoires was calculated by dividing the number of shared unique clonotypes by the size of the smaller repertoire. Repertoire richness was assessed with RTK rarefaction, the Chao1 estimator, and Recon v2.1 estimates of unobserved clonotypes. The source is immuneACCESS, and TCRdb retained only in-frame sequences with V and J called. Part of the clones is not carried over; for the studies checked, unresolved V genes explain less than half of this, and the remainder is unexplained. Clone size and the V and J calls come from that table; the DNA yielded D and trimming. The sample table holds around 430,000 clones, of which around 79% were seen once. The ten largest clones take up roughly 13% of the sample.

A note on this clone: Its antigen target is currently unknown. No quality values exist for individual bases; no much larger clone is one base distant.

Donors were healthy HIV-negative adults with no recently reported acute infections or vaccinations. All donors were Caucasian adults living in Nashville, Tennessee, USA. For unsorted samples, about 90 million PBMCs were counted and genomic DNA was extracted with the QIAamp DNA Blood Mini kit. Blood was collected by leukapheresis, and PBMCs were isolated by Ficoll-Histopaque density gradient centrifugation and then cryopreserved in liquid nitrogen vapor phase. Here is what the overall study found, with its caveats: Pairwise subsampling led to the expectation that sequencing depth would affect the degree of clonotype sharing among donors. Sampling was limited to blood, and TCR repertoires in tissue likely differ from TCR repertoires in blood. Because the study included only a small number of donors, the genetic and exposure-history diversity represented was limited.

What was sequenced was PBMCs. This receptor was identified in a woman aged 40 to 50 in good health. Some clones in this sample may be carry-over from other donors' samples. The sequence links TRBV28 to TRBJ2-2; the D gene is possibly TRBD1 or TRBD2, with 5 bases matching each. Read as DNA, the sequence is TGTGCCAGCAGTCTAGCCGGGACCCCTTCTTGGGAGCTGTTTTTT. It specifies CASSLAGTPSWELFF.